This T cell receptor beta chain was obtained from a study of regulatory T cells in long-lasting Graves disease. About the study: Over 5 years of antithyroid drugs plus positive TSH receptor antibodies defined persistent Graves' disease. The study, taken as a whole, reports: There was favoring of TRBV28, TRBJ1-2 and TRBJ2-5 in persistent disease.

CDR3-region Arm-PCR and iRepertoire HTBI primers produced the TCR beta libraries. From the multiplex PCR reads, TCRdb called clonotypes with MiXCR, one entry per CDR3 protein. The sample includes about 470,000 distinct CDR3 sequences, under 25% of them seen just once. Indicated time point: persistent/refractory GD, antithyroid drugs over 5 years with positive TRAb. Researchers made the TCR library from RNA that was extracted from PBMCs. Those enrolled as patients came out of an endocrinology department in Xi'an, China. Trimming removed 8 bases from V and 1 base from J, with 12 bases in between. Per the germline V gene, CDR1 is MNHNS and CDR2 is SASEGT. The CDR3 is made up of 15 amino acids. This clonotype was counted at least ten times. Its antigen is as yet unknown.

The clonotype was recovered from a female donor with Graves disease. This chain joins TRBV6-1 and TRBJ1-6; maybe TRBD1 (6 bases). Sequencing was performed on peripheral blood mononuclear cells (PBMCs), taken when the disease was refractory, from a patient treated with antithyroid drugs. The CDR3 region has the DNA TGTGCCAGCTCCCAACAGGGATCCTATAATTCACCCCTCCACTTT. Protein: CASSQQGSYNSPLHF.